Sequencing of this T cell receptor (beta chain) was carried out in a study of shared clonotypes between healthy human individuals. Study-level results: Of the naive CD4 clonotypes, roughly 5% were shared across several donors.

Investigators divided CD4+ cells into CD45RA+ naive and CD45RA-negative memory subsets. Data came from immunoSEQ multiplex PCR; TCRdb stores just in-frame clones and leaves some out. This sample carries some 2,000,000 clones, 90% to 97% of them seen once, and the ten largest clones take approximately 0.13%. Of note for this clone: Its antigen is unknown.

V was cut by 5 bases and J by 7 bases, with 12 bases left in between. Germline CDR1 SEHNR, CDR2 FQNEAQ (reference sequence). The CDR3 length is 14 residues. Sequenced: naive CD4+ T cells sorted from blood. The subset is: CD45RA+ positively selected. The TCR was taken from a man between 18 and 29 years old in good health. V usage is TRBV7-9 and J usage is TRBJ1-6; D is ambiguous. The CDR3 DNA follows: TGTGCCAGCAGCCCGGACGGAAACAATTCACCCCTCCACTTT. Translation gives CASSPDGNNSPLHF. The complete variable domain, with remaining parts taken from reference TRBV7-9 and TRBJ1-6, reads DTGVSQNPRHKITKRGQNVTFRCDPISEHNRLYWYRQTLGQGPEFLTYFQNEAQLEKSRLLSDRFSAERPKGSFSTLEIQRTEQGDSAMYLCASSPDGNNSPLHFGNGTRLTVT.